This TCR beta chain was documented in a study of regulatory T cells in long-lasting Graves disease listed by TCRdb under 2021. Study-wide context: Persistent Graves' disease was defined as persistently positive TSH receptor autoantibodies together with antithyroid drug treatment for over 5 years. The study took place in China and was registered as a clinical trial. Persistent Graves' disease patients in the clinical cohort had taken antithyroid drugs for about 10.3 years on average. This study used TCR sequencing and RNA sequencing of peripheral blood to compare persistent Graves' disease patients against newly diagnosed Graves' disease patients. A total of roughly 33 samples underwent TCR sequencing: 13 from persistent and around 20 from newly diagnosed Graves' disease patients. The research as a whole found: Persistent patients shared more public clonotypes among themselves (around 2,700) than newly diagnosed patients did (roughly 920). Peripheral blood alone was examined, since thyroid tissue, which constituted the primary lesion, could not be accessed. Compared with newly diagnosed patients, persistent Graves' disease patients had lower TCR Shannon entropy and fewer highly expanded clones, which suggests clonal expansion. Persistent disease showed preferential use of TRBV28, TRBJ1-2 and TRBJ2-5, whereas newly diagnosed disease favored TRBV20-1 and TRBJ2-1. The small sample size was acknowledged by the authors as a limitation that may reduce accuracy. Sequencing and analysis were limited to the TCR beta chain.

The library was prepared using multiplex PCR. Sequencing relied on an Illumina HiSeq 4000. To build TCR beta libraries, CDR3 regions were amplified by Arm-PCR using iRepertoire HTBI primers. Before sequencing, the PCR products went through gel purification. Concerning the study's data processing: Gene usage analysis of CDR3 amino acid clonotypes used the approximately 62 TRBV and 11 to 15 TRBJ segments found across samples. Filtered high-quality paired reads were merged into contigs using COPE and FqMerger. BLAST was used to align contigs to the IMGT TRBV, TRBD and TRBJ reference genes, and CDR3 was defined following IMGT. Any clonotype with a frequency above 0.1% was classified as a highly expanded clone. Repertoire diversity was measured by Shannon entropy, and V-J evenness by the Gini coefficient. Public clonotypes were defined as clonotypes shared by more than one individual. TCRdb reprocessing: public reads trimmed at Q25 with fastp, clones called with MiXCR, in-frame beta chains kept. A single entry per CDR3 protein holds the most common genes and DNA from its merged rows. TCRdb's processing, not the study's, gives the V and J calls here. The sample table contains fewer than 600,000 distinct CDR3 sequences; only one count was recorded for approximately 22% of them. The ten largest clones represent 10% to 15% of the sample.

This clonotype came up a few times. This receptor's antigen is unknown. The sample holds no much larger clone one base away, and base qualities are not on file. What this sample's time point label stands for: persistent/refractory GD, antithyroid drugs over 5 years with positive TRAb. For both TCR sequencing and RNA sequencing, RNA was extracted from PBMCs using TRIzol. The diagnosis of Graves' disease was made according to American Thyroid Association guidelines. Patients for the study were recruited at an endocrinology department in Xi'an, China. Each patient gave around 9 milliliters of peripheral blood, collected in an EDTA anticoagulant tube. Ficoll Paque Plus density gradient separation was used to isolate PBMCs, and no further T cell sorting was done. An Agilent 2100 Bioanalyzer and agarose gel were used to check RNA quality, while a NanoDrop 2000 measured RNA concentration. Cut back by 6 bases and 3 bases, the V and J ends lie 12 bases apart. The CDR3 has 13 amino acids, counting the end cysteine and phenylalanine. CDR3 DNA is the only sequence kept; it has 39 bases, read in frame from the first base.

This specimen was peripheral blood mononuclear cells (PBMCs), taken when the disease was refractory, from a patient treated with antithyroid drugs. The sequence derives from a female donor with Graves disease. The chain links TRBV12-3 or TRBV12-4 with TRBJ2-7; TRBD1 might be the D gene, on 5 matching bases. The nucleotide sequence reads as follows: TGTGCCAGCAGCCCGGACAAGATCTACGAGCAGTACTTC. It specifies CASSPDKIYEQYF.